Shown below are 27 T cell receptor beta chains from a single sample sequenced in a study of T cell responses to AZD1222 COVID-19 vaccine. Repertoires were generated with immunoSEQ multiplex PCR, while TCRdb's copy carries only in-frame clones and drops some. The repertoire has 170,000 or so clones, 90% of them found once; the top ten carry more than 1.3%. The sequenced sample was peripheral blood, obtained on day 0 of AZD1222 vaccination. The receptors stem from an adult in good health.

V is TRBV5-1 and J is TRBJ2-7, with a possible D match to TRBD1 (5 bases). CDR1 and CDR2 (germline): SGHRS, YFSETQ. The V gene lost 5 bases and the J gene lost 3 bases, with 9 bases spanning the gap. This CDR3 has 12 residues. The CDR3 DNA reads TGCGCCAGCAGGGACAATCTCTACGAGCAGTACTTC. Amino acid sequence: CASRDNLYEQYF.

This clone was seen only once. The chain uses TRBV7-9 and TRBJ1-2, with 9 bases that match TRBD1. CDR3 length: 14 amino acids. V was pared by 5 bases and J by 6 bases, with 7 bases of the junction left unmatched. CDR1 SEHNR and CDR2 FQNEAQ come from the germline V gene (reference sequence). The CDR3 here is CASSTPRDRDGYTF. CDR3 in DNA: TGTGCCAGCAGCACCCCCCGGGACAGGGATGGCTACACCTTC.

V is TRBV28 and J is TRBJ2-3; 10 bases line up with TRBD1. This CDR3 has 16 residues. Germline assignment: CDR1 MDHEN and CDR2 SYDVKM. V gave up 6 bases and J gave up 2 bases; unmatched junction bases: 8. CDR3 sequence reads: CASSNRDRGPTDTQYF. CDR3 bases: TGTGCCAGCAGCAACCGGGACAGGGGTCCCACAGATACGCAGTATTTT.

This clone was counted a few times. The chain combines TRBV14 with TRBJ2-7; TRBD1 matches at 7 bases. CDR1 and CDR2 (germline): SGHDN, FVKESK. The CDR3 extends over 11 amino acids. V was clipped by 1 base and J by 13 bases; unmatched bases: 4. The CDR3 reads CASSQGTGRYF. CDR3 nucleotide sequence: TGTGCCAGCAGCCAAGGGACAGGCCGATACTTC.

This chain joins TRBV7-8 and TRBJ1-1, with TRBD1 matching 10 bases. Germline-derived CDR1 and CDR2 are SGHVS and FQNEAQ. The CDR3 is 15 amino acids. The J segment lost 1 base and the V segment lost 3 bases, leaving 2 bases of the junction unmatched. CDR3 coding DNA: TGTGCCAGCAGCTTTGGACAGGGGGGGAACACTGAAGCTTTCTTT. It encodes CASSFGQGGNTEAFF.

The gene calls are TRBV9 and TRBJ2-3; D is possibly TRBD1 or TRBD2 (5 bases each). This CDR3 is built from 14 residues. The germline V gene has CDR1 SGDLS and CDR2 YYNGEE. Trimming left V 6 bases short and J 2 bases short, with 13 bases between. The CDR3 loop is CASKDPGHTDTQYF. In nucleotides, the CDR3 is TGTGCCAGCAAGGATCCGGGGCACACAGATACGCAGTATTTT.

The chain couples TRBV7-8 to TRBJ1-5; tentative D call: TRBD1 (6 bases). The germline gives CDR1 SGHVS, CDR2 FQNEAQ. The CDR3 length is 17 residues. With 1 base removed from V and 4 bases from J, the gap between germline ends came to 17 bases. The DNA for the CDR3 is TGTGCCAGCAGCTTAGTAGAATCGGACAGCCGAAATCAGCCCCAGCATTTT. This sequence encodes CASSLVESDSRNQPQHF.

This clone occurred a few times. The genes are TRBV6-2 or TRBV6-3 and TRBJ1-6; 7 nucleotides agree with TRBD1. CDR1 MNHEY and CDR2 SVGEGT come from the germline V gene. The CDR3 sequence is 16 residues long. The ends lost 6 bases at V and 5 bases at J; junction bases unmatched: 10. The CDR3 bases are TGTGCCAGCAGCTTTGACAGGGCAAAAAATAATTCACCCCTCCACTTT. This codes for CASSFDRAKNNSPLHF.

This clone was counted between two and nine times. This sequence joins TRBV5-5 and TRBJ2-1; the match to TRBD2 covers 10 bases. J was trimmed by 2 bases and V by 2 bases; bases with no gene match: 1. This CDR3 contains 15 residues. The germline V gene has CDR1 SGHKS and CDR2 YYEKEE (reference sequence). In DNA form, the CDR3 reads TGTGCCAGCAGCTTTACTAGCGGGGCCTACAATGAGCAGTTCTTC. As protein: CASSFTSGAYNEQFF.

V is TRBV6-5 and J is TRBJ1-5; weak D call: TRBD1 (5 bases). The CDR3 is 15 amino acids. Germline values: CDR1 MNHEY, CDR2 SVGAGI. Between the trimmed V and J ends, which lost 2 bases and 1 base, there was a span of 9 bases. CDR3 in amino acids: CASSYGTGSNQPQHF. CDR3 DNA: TGTGCCAGCAGTTACGGTACAGGAAGCAATCAGCCCCAGCATTTT.

The genes are TRBV6-4 and TRBJ2-1, with 9 bases fitting TRBD2. Germline-derived CDR1 and CDR2 are MRHNA and SNTAGT. The J segment lost 8 bases and the V segment lost 2 bases, leaving 7 bases of the junction unmatched. The CDR3 spans 15 residues. The CDR3 DNA reads as TGTGCCAGCAGTGACGCGGGCGGGGGGGCAGATGAGCAGTTCTTC. Residues: CASSDAGGGADEQFF.

The chain uses TRBV6-2 or TRBV6-3 and TRBJ2-4; 7 bases are shared with TRBD1. The V gene's germline CDR1 is MNHEY and CDR2 SVGEGT. CDR3 length: 14 residues. The V and J ends lost 6 bases and 6 bases, in that order; junction bases with no gene match: 8. CDR3 DNA: TGTGCCAGCAGCCCGACAGGGATGGGAAACATTCAGTACTTC. It yields the protein CASSPTGMGNIQYF.

The chain carries TRBV11-2 and TRBJ2-7; D is unclear. Trimming removed 5 bases from V and 2 bases from J, with 13 bases in between. The CDR3 is 14 residues long. Germline V gene sequence: CDR1 SGHAT, CDR2 FQNNGV. The CDR3 protein is CASSHGYRAYEQYF. The DNA for the CDR3 is TGTGCCAGCAGCCACGGCTACAGAGCCTACGAGCAGTACTTC. Variable domain in full (rest from reference TRBV11-2 and TRBJ2-7): EAGVAQSPRYKIIEKRQSVAFWCNPISGHATLYWYQQILGQGPKLLIQFQNNGVVDDSQLPKDRFSAERLKGVDSTLKIQPAKLEDSAVYLCASSHGYRAYEQYFGPGTRLTVT.

This chain connects TRBV5-1 to TRBJ2-3; D gene uncertain. The CDR3 loop spans 13 amino acids. CDR1 is SGHRS, CDR2 YFSETQ, per germline. The V gene lost 2 bases and the J gene lost 2 bases, with 6 bases spanning the gap. The CDR3 loop reads CASSLEFTDTQYF. DNA of the CDR3: TGCGCCAGCAGCTTAGAATTCACAGATACGCAGTATTTT.

This sequence joins TRBV2 and TRBJ2-3; tentatively, D is TRBD1 (6 bases). CDR1 SNHLY and CDR2 FYNNEI come from the germline V gene. The CDR3 runs to 13 residues. The V end was cut by 11 bases, the J end by 2 bases, with 14 bases between. The DNA of the CDR3 is TGTGCCCGTGACAGGACCAACACAGATACGCAGTATTTT. Translation gives CARDRTNTDTQYF.

V usage is TRBV5-6 and J usage is TRBJ1-2; possible D gene TRBD1, 5 bases. The V and J ends lost 4 bases and 4 bases respectively, with 14 bases between them. This CDR3 spans 14 amino acids. Germline CDR1 SGHDT, CDR2 YYEEEE. The CDR3 bases are TGTGCCAGCAGCACCACCGGGACTTCCTATGGCTACACCTTC. It yields the protein CASSTTGTSYGYTF.

The gene calls are TRBV6-2 or TRBV6-3 and TRBJ2-7, with D uncertain. This CDR3 has 12 amino acids. Germline CDR1 reads MNHEY; CDR2 reads SVGEGT. V was pared by 0 bases and J by 3 bases, with 3 bases between. The CDR3 sequence: CASSYSIYEQYF. The CDR3 DNA reads as TGTGCCAGCAGTTACTCGATCTACGAGCAGTACTTC.

This chain links TRBV10-3 with TRBJ1-2; the D gene is possibly TRBD1 (6 bases). CDR3 length equals 14 residues. Trimming shortened V by 7 bases and J by 8 bases, and 20 bases separated the two germline ends. Germline V gene sequence: CDR1 ENHRY, CDR2 SYGVKD. The CDR3 nucleotides are TGTGCCATCAATTTAGAACAGGGTGTGTGGGGCTACACCTTC. Translating it yields CAINLEQGVWGYTF.

This chain joins TRBV11-1 and TRBJ1-1; D is perhaps TRBD1 (6 bases). Germline lookup yields CDR1 SGHAT and CDR2 FQDESV (reference sequence). The V and J ends lost 5 bases and 4 bases respectively, with 14 bases between them. The CDR3 length is 14 residues. CDR3 in amino acids: CASSPTGAATEAFF. The CDR3 DNA reads TGTGCCAGCAGCCCGACGGGGGCGGCCACTGAAGCTTTCTTT.

V is TRBV9 and J is TRBJ2-7; 7 nucleotides line up with TRBD1. The junction had 9 bases not matched to a gene; V was cut back by 4 bases and J by 2 bases. The CDR3 totals 15 residues. CDR1 is SGDLS, CDR2 YYNGEE, per germline. The CDR3 is CASSPQTGLAYEQYF. In DNA form, the CDR3 reads TGTGCCAGCAGCCCACAGACAGGGTTGGCCTACGAGCAGTACTTC.

The genes are TRBV24-1 and TRBJ2-1; perhaps TRBD1 as D (6 bases). Germline loops: CDR1 KGHDR, CDR2 SFDVKD. V was pared by 5 bases and J by 1 base, with 8 bases between. This CDR3 comprises 14 residues. CDR3 coding DNA: TGTGCCACCAGTGTCAGGGGTTCCTACAATGAGCAGTTCTTC. This codes for CATSVRGSYNEQFF.

The rearrangement links TRBV3-1 (or the pseudogene TRBV3-2) to TRBJ1-5; D gene ambiguous. The CDR3 length is 19 residues. Per germline, CDR1 LGHDT and CDR2 YNNKEL (reference sequence). V gave up 0 bases and J gave up 2 bases, with 20 bases separating them. The CDR3 is CASSQDKFAGRRGNQPQHF. The CDR3 coding sequence is TGTGCCAGCAGCCAAGACAAATTCGCGGGCCGACGGGGCAATCAGCCCCAGCATTTT.

The chain has TRBV14 and TRBJ2-5; D ambiguous. CDR3 length: 16 residues. V lost 4 bases and J lost 5, with 20 bases in between. The V gene's germline CDR1 is SGHDN and CDR2 FVKESK. The CDR3 loop is CASSLPDQSTGETQYF. Here the CDR3 DNA reads TGTGCCAGCAGCCTACCGGACCAATCAACCGGGGAGACCCAGTACTTC. Variable domain in full (rest from reference TRBV14 and TRBJ2-5): EAGVTQFPSHSVIEKGQTVTLRCDPISGHDNLYWYRRVMGKEIKFLLHFVKESKQDESGMPNNRFLAERTGGTYSTLKVQPAELEDSGVYFCASSLPDQSTGETQYFGPGTRLLVL.

This rearrangement joins TRBV6-1 to TRBJ1-1; D is unclear. The V gene's germline CDR1 is MNHNS and CDR2 SASEGT. There are 11 residues in the CDR3. Trimming removed 3 bases from V and 5 bases from J, with 4 bases in between. CDR3 loop: CASSDRTEAFF. The CDR3 coding sequence is TGTGCCAGCAGTGATCGGACTGAAGCTTTCTTT.

The rearrangement joins TRBV27 to TRBJ1-2, with TRBD1 identical over 9 bases. The CDR3 runs to 16 residues. Germline values: CDR1 MNHEY, CDR2 SMNVEV (reference sequence). V was clipped by 2 bases and J by 2 bases; unmatched bases: 6. CDR3 in DNA: TGTGCCAGCAGTTTAGCACCCGGGACAGGGAACTATGGCTACACCTTC. Protein: CASSLAPGTGNYGYTF.

The count of this clone is one. The chain couples TRBV6-5 to TRBJ1-4; D is unclear. Per the germline V gene, CDR1 is MNHEY and CDR2 is SVGAGI. This CDR3 spans 16 amino acids. Trimming cost V 0 bases and J 3 bases, with 11 bases left between them. CDR3 nucleotide sequence: TGTGCCAGCAGTTACTCTGGGAGGCCCTCTAATGAAAAACTGTTTTTT. Translation: CASSYSGRPSNEKLFF.

J is TRBJ1-2 and V is TRBV29-1; no reliable D call. The CDR3 runs to 13 residues. Deletions cut 3 bases from V and 2 bases from J, with 10 bases between. Germline CDR1 SQVTM, CDR2 ANQGSEA. The CDR3 spells CSVDYGENYGYTF. The CDR3 DNA reads TGCAGCGTTGATTACGGGGAAAACTATGGCTACACCTTC. Using reference TRBV29-1 and TRBJ1-2 for the parts outside the CDR3, the full variable domain is SAVISQKPSRDICQRGTSLTIQCQVDSQVTMMFWYRQQPGQSLTLIATANQGSEATYESGFVIDKFPISRPNLTFSTLTVSNMSPEDSSIYLCSVDYGENYGYTFGSGTRLTVV.